What follows are 19 T cell receptor beta chains derived from one specimen sequenced in a study of CD8+ T cells in alopecia areata (dated by TCRdb to 2016 to 2019). The time point label here, explained by the study, means: four to five weeks on oral tofacitinib. Read against the paper, the sample's treatment or condition label means: oral pan-JAK inhibitor, 5-10 mg twice daily. Libraries were constructed by the immunoSEQ multiplex PCR assay. RNA was extracted from all samples and reverse transcribed into cDNA, which served as template for TCR sequencing. TCRdb took over this immuneACCESS table, retaining in-frame rearrangements with V and J assigned. Such tables are incomplete; in checked studies, under half of the missing clones stem from an unresolved V gene, and the remainder is unexplained. The sample table lists about 190,000 clones, around 66% of them with a count of one. More than 3.5% of the sample is taken by the ten largest.

The sample was CD4+ T cells sorted from blood, taken at week 4, from a patient treated with tofacitinib. All receptors come from a human donor with alopecia areata.

The chain is built from TRBV7-8 and TRBJ1-4, with TRBD1 identical over 7 bases. CDR3 length equals 15 residues. The V and J ends lost 5 bases and 4 bases, in that order; junction bases with no gene match: 7. Germline V gene sequence: CDR1 SGHVS, CDR2 FQNEAQ. CDR3: CASSRRDSLNEKLFF. In DNA, the CDR3 is TGTGCCAGCAGCCGGCGGGACAGCCTTAATGAAAAACTGTTTTTT.

This clone was detected ten times or more. The CDR3 region has the DNA TGTGCCAGCAGTATCGGGTCAGGTAGCAATCAGCCCCAGCATTTT. Protein sequence: CASSIGSGSNQPQHF. The chain employs TRBV6-5 and TRBJ1-5, with D unclear. V gave up 5 bases and J gave up 0 bases, with 11 bases separating them. Germline CDR1 is MNHEY and CDR2 is SVGAGI. CDR3 length: 15 amino acids.

This chain links TRBV9 with TRBJ2-4; 10 nucleotides align to TRBD2. The V gene's germline CDR1 is SGDLS and CDR2 YYNGEE. V lost 4 bases to trimming and J lost 5 bases; unmatched junction nucleotides: 9. The CDR3 loop spans 16 amino acids. The CDR3 reads CASSPHSGGAENIQYF. CDR3 DNA sequence: TGTGCCAGCAGCCCGCACAGCGGGGGGGCCGAAAACATTCAGTACTTC. Variable domain in full (rest from reference TRBV9 and TRBJ2-4): DSGVTQTPKHLITATGQRVTLRCSPRSGDLSVYWYQQSLDQGLQFLIQYYNGEERAKGNILERFSAQQFPDLHSELNLSSLELGDSALYFCASSPHSGGAENIQYFGAGTRLSVL.

This CDR3 is CASSQASEDTQYF. CDR3 nucleotides: TGCGCCAGCAGCCAGGCTAGCGAGGATACGCAGTATTTT. The chain has TRBV4-3 and TRBJ2-3, with D perhaps matching TRBD2 (6 bases). The CDR3 contains 13 residues. CDR1 LGHNA and CDR2 YSLEER come from the germline V gene. Trimming shortened V by 3 bases and J by 6 bases, and 10 bases separated the two germline ends.

This clone was picked up a small number of times. The V call is TRBV6-5, the J call TRBJ2-3; 13 nucleotides match TRBD2. With V trimmed by 8 bases and J by 1 base, 0 bases remained unmatched. This CDR3 comprises 14 residues. CDR1 is MNHEY and CDR2 is SVGAGI in the germline V gene. CDR3 sequence reads: CASGTSGGTDTQYF. The CDR3 DNA reads as TGTGCCAGCGGGACTAGCGGGGGCACAGATACGCAGTATTTT.

This chain links TRBV27 with TRBJ1-1, with unresolved D. Germline loops: CDR1 MNHEY, CDR2 SMNVEV (reference sequence). Trimming pared 6 bases from V and 5 bases from J, leaving 19 bases between. This CDR3 contains 15 residues. The CDR3 sequence: CASRPSRGVGTEAFF. For the CDR3, the DNA is TGTGCCAGCAGGCCCTCTCGGGGAGTGGGGACTGAAGCTTTCTTT.

This clone occurred a few times. The V and J genes are TRBV9 and TRBJ2-5, with D tentatively TRBD2 (6 bases). CDR1 and CDR2 from the germline V gene are SGDLS and YYNGEE. The length of the CDR3 is 13 residues. Trimming removed 3 bases from V and 2 bases from J, with 8 bases in between. This CDR3 is CASSGDFQETQYF. As DNA, the CDR3 is TGTGCCAGCAGCGGGGACTTTCAAGAGACCCAGTACTTC.

This clone was seen only a few times. This chain joins TRBV14 and TRBJ1-2; no definite D call. There are 14 residues in the CDR3. Germline V gene data show CDR1 as SGHDN and CDR2 as FVKESK. V lost 1 base and J 1 base, leaving 7 bases between the germline ends. In nucleotides, the CDR3 is TGTGCCAGCAGCCAAGGGCTCTATAACTATGGCTACACCTTC. Its translation is CASSQGLYNYGYTF.

The genes are TRBV29-1 and TRBJ1-3; D not certain. Trimming stripped 2 bases from V and 0 bases from J, with 8 bases between. This CDR3 is 14 amino acids long. Germline assignment: CDR1 SQVTM and CDR2 ANQGSEA. The CDR3 nucleotides read TGCAGCGTTGAACAGGCGAACTCTGGAAACACCATATATTTT. Its translation: CSVEQANSGNTIYF.

The rearrangement joins TRBV7-9 to TRBJ2-3, with D tentatively TRBD2 (5 bases). The CDR3 is 13 residues long. Trimming removed 10 bases at V and 6 bases at J, with 17 bases between. Germline V gene sequence: CDR1 SEHNR, CDR2 FQNEAQ (reference sequence). This CDR3 reads CATEDWAADTQYF. CDR3 nucleotides: TGTGCCACCGAGGACTGGGCAGCGGATACGCAGTATTTT.

V and J are TRBV30 and TRBJ2-1; 7 nucleotides match TRBD1. The CDR3 covers 13 residues. Unmatched junction bases numbered 7, after V lost 3 bases and J lost 8 bases. CDR1 is GTSNPN, CDR2 SVGIG, per germline (reference sequence). CDR3 residues: CAWRQGNEYEQFF. Here the CDR3 DNA reads TGTGCCTGGAGACAGGGGAACGAGTATGAGCAGTTCTTC.

This clone has a single count. The gene calls are TRBV7-2 and TRBJ2-1, with 11 bases fitting TRBD2. Germline V lookup: CDR1 SGHTA, CDR2 FQGNSA. CDR3 size: 18 residues. V lost 3 bases and J lost 0; bases outside the gene matches: 7. CDR3 sequence reads: CASSLPGTSGSSYNEQFF. The CDR3 DNA reads as TGTGCCAGCAGCTTGCCTGGGACTAGCGGCAGCTCCTACAATGAGCAGTTCTTC.

The J gene is TRBJ2-1, the V gene TRBV5-1, with unresolved D. The germline CDR1 and CDR2 sequences are SGHRS and YFSETQ. V gave up 0 bases and J gave up 7 bases, with 11 bases separating them. The CDR3 runs to 14 residues. The DNA of the CDR3 is TGCGCCAGCAGCTTGGCCCAATCCGCAAATGAGCAGTTCTTC. Its translation is CASSLAQSANEQFF.

The chain carries TRBV25-1 and TRBJ1-3; D may be TRBD1 (6 bases). The V end lost 1 base, the J end lost 0 bases, and 10 bases lay between the germline ends. Germline V gene lookup returns CDR1 MGHDK and CDR2 SYGVNS. CDR3 length: 16 amino acids. CDR3 sequence reads: CASSEWGHPSGNTIYF. The CDR3 nucleotides read TGTGCCAGCAGTGAATGGGGACACCCCTCTGGAAACACCATATATTTT. Based on the CDR3 plus reference TRBV25-1 and TRBJ1-3, the full variable domain is EADIYQTPRYLVIGTGKKITLECSQTMGHDKMYWYQQDPGMELHLIHYSYGVNSTEKGDLSSESTVSRIRTEHFPLTLESARPSHTSQYLCASSEWGHPSGNTIYFGEGSWLTVV.

This sequence joins TRBV11-2 and TRBJ2-5; 12 bases line up with TRBD2. The CDR3 length is 16 residues. Germline-derived CDR1 and CDR2 are SGHAT and FQNNGV. Trimming took 3 bases from V and 4 from J; bases not matched to a gene: 6. The CDR3 reads CASSFVTLAGGETQYF. The CDR3 nucleotides read TGTGCCAGCAGCTTCGTTACACTAGCGGGGGGAGAGACCCAGTACTTC.

The chain is built from TRBV27 and TRBJ2-3, with D tentatively TRBD1 (5 bases). The CDR3 has 13 residues. V dropped 5 bases and J dropped 7 bases, with 13 bases sitting between them. Germline assignment: CDR1 MNHEY and CDR2 SMNVEV (reference sequence). CDR3 amino acids: CASSPQGAHTQYF. In DNA, the CDR3 is TGTGCCAGCAGTCCGCAGGGTGCGCATACGCAGTATTTT.

V gene TRBV27 combines with J gene TRBJ1-4; D call uncertain. The CDR3 extends over 13 amino acids. Looked up from germline, CDR1 is MNHEY and CDR2 is SMNVEV (reference sequence). Deletions cut 0 bases from V and 7 bases from J, with 6 bases between. CDR3 in amino acids: CASSLSGFEKLFF. DNA for the CDR3: TGTGCCAGCAGTTTATCTGGGTTTGAAAAACTGTTTTTT.

The CDR3 here is CASSRWVAAETQYF. As DNA, the CDR3 is TGTGCCAGCAGCCGGTGGGTAGCCGCAGAGACCCAGTACTTC. The chain employs TRBV5-4 and TRBJ2-5; no definite D call. V lost 4 bases to trimming and J lost 4 bases, with 14 bases between them. CDR3 length: 14 amino acids. Germline V CDR1 and CDR2: SGHNT, YYREEE (reference sequence).

The chain is built from TRBV7-2 and TRBJ2-3, with D perhaps matching TRBD2 (6 bases). The CDR3 runs to 16 residues. Trimming cost V 2 bases and J 2 bases, with 14 bases left between them. The germline V gene encodes CDR1 SGHTA and CDR2 FQGNSA. The CDR3 DNA is TGTGCCAGCAGCTTATTCGGCGCGGGGATCACAGATACGCAGTATTTT. Protein product: CASSLFGAGITDTQYF. Full variable domain (missing parts from reference TRBV7-2 and TRBJ2-3): GAGVSQSPSNKVTEKGKDVELRCDPISGHTALYWYRQSLGQGLEFLIYFQGNSAPDKSGLPSDRFSAERTGGSVSTLTIQRTQQEDSAVYLCASSLFGAGITDTQYFGPGTRLTVL.